The text below deals with one T cell receptor beta chain. It has no known antigen specificity. The record has no base qualities; no much larger clone is one base away. These data are taken from a study of regulatory T cells in long-lasting Graves disease (TCRdb year 2021). Regarding the complete study: To count as having persistent Graves' disease, a patient had to have received antithyroid drug treatment for over 5 years with TSH receptor autoantibodies remaining persistently positive. Patients with persistent Graves' disease were compared with patients with newly diagnosed Graves' disease using TCR sequencing and RNA sequencing of peripheral blood. The study was registered as a clinical trial and conducted in China. A total of approximately 35 samples underwent TCR sequencing: 13 from persistent and roughly 20 from newly diagnosed Graves' disease patients. On average, persistent Graves' disease patients in the clinical cohort had been on antithyroid drugs for around ten years. Overall study outcomes, separate from this receptor: As a limitation, the authors acknowledged that the small sample size may reduce accuracy. The study examined only peripheral blood because the primary lesion, thyroid tissue, could not be accessed. Patients with persistent disease shared more public clonotypes (approximately 2,500) than newly diagnosed patients did (more than 900). Lower TCR Shannon entropy and fewer highly expanded clones were observed in persistent Graves' disease patients than in newly diagnosed patients, which suggested clonal expansion. Only the TCR beta chain was sequenced and analyzed.

To prepare the library, multiplex PCR was applied. TCRdb names Illumina HiSeq 4000 as the instrument used. To build TCR beta libraries, CDR3 regions were amplified by Arm-PCR using iRepertoire HTBI primers. PCR products were gel purified before sequencing. The published analysis was carried out like this. Across samples, 60 to 75 TRBV and roughly 13 TRBJ segments were identified and used for gene usage analysis of CDR3 amino acid clonotypes. Filtered high-quality paired reads were merged into contigs using COPE and FqMerger. Contigs were aligned with BLAST to IMGT TRBV, TRBD and TRBJ reference genes, and CDR3 was defined per IMGT. Clonotypes above 0.1% frequency were classified as highly expanded clones. Repertoire diversity was measured by Shannon entropy, and V-J evenness by the Gini coefficient. Public clonotypes were defined as clonotypes shared by more than one individual. TCRdb passed the public sequencing reads through fastp at Q25 and MiXCR, retaining productive beta sequences. Entries that share a CDR3 protein sequence are merged under the most common genes and DNA. TCRdb, not the authors, supplied the V and J calls. For this sample the table gives 310,000 or so distinct CDR3 sequences, of which around 19% were detected only once. The ten largest clones capture 25% to 35% of the sample.

The time point label on this specimen signifies: persistent/refractory GD, antithyroid drugs over 5 years with positive TRAb. For both TCR sequencing and RNA sequencing, RNA was extracted from PBMCs in TRIzol. The diagnosis of Graves' disease was made according to American Thyroid Association guidelines. Patients were recruited from an endocrinology department in Xi'an, China. Each patient gave roughly 8.4 milliliters of peripheral blood, collected in an EDTA anticoagulant tube. Ficoll Paque Plus density gradient separation was used to isolate PBMCs, and no further T cell sorting was performed. RNA quality was checked with an Agilent 2100 Bioanalyzer and agarose gel, and concentration with a NanoDrop 2000. The clonotype comes from a female donor with Graves disease. Sequencing was performed on peripheral blood mononuclear cells (PBMCs), taken when the disease was refractory, from a patient treated with antithyroid drugs.

The sequenced DNA is TGTGCCAGCAGTTATCTAGCGGGAGTAGGAGATACGCAGTATTTT. Translated, it reads CASSYLAGVGDTQYF. Rearrangement joined TRBV28 to TRBJ2-3; the central 10 bases match TRBD2. At the junction V is shortened by 4 bases and J by 5 bases; bases outside the gene matches: 6. In the germline V gene, CDR1 corresponds to MDHEN and CDR2 to SYDVKM. Reading from cysteine to phenylalanine, the CDR3 counts 15 amino acids. The only DNA kept is the CDR3, 45 bases in frame from the first base. This CDR3, with the reference TRBV28 and TRBJ2-3 proteins standing in past its ends, gives the full variable domain DVKVTQSSRYLVKRTGEKVFLECVQDMDHENMFWYRQDPGLGLRLIYFSYDVKMKEKGDIPEGYSVSREKKERFSLILESASTNQTSMYLCASSYLAGVGDTQYFGPGTRLTVL.